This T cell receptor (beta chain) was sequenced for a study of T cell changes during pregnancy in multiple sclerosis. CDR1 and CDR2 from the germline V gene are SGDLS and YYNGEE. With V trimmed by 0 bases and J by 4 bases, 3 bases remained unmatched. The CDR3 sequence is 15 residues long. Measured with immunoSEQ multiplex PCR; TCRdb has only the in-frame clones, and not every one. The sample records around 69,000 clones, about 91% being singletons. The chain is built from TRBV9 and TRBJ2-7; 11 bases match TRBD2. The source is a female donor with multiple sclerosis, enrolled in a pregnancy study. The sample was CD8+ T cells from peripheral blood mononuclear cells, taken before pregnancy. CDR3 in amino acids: CASSVAPSGGYEQYF. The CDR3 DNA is TGTGCCAGCAGCGTAGCCCCTAGCGGGGGGTACGAGCAGTACTTC. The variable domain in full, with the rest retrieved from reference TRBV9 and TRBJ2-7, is DSGVTQTPKHLITATGQRVTLRCSPRSGDLSVYWYQQSLDQGLQFLIQYYNGEERAKGNILERFSAQQFPDLHSELNLSSLELGDSALYFCASSVAPSGGYEQYFGPGTRLTVT.